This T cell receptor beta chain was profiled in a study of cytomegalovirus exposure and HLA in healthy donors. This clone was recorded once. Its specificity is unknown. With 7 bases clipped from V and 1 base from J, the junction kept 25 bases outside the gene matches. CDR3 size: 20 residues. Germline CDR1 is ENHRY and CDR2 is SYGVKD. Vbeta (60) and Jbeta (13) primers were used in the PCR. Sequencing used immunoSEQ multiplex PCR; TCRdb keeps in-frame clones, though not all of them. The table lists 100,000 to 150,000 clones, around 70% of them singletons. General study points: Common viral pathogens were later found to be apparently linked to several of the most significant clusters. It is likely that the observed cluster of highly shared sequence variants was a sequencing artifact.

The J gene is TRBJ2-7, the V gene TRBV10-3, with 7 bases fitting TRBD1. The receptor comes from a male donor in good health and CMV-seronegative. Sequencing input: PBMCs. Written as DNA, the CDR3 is TGTGCCATCACCGACCCAACCACGAGAAATCGGGACAGCTTATCCTACGAGCAGTACTTC. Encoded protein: CAITDPTTRNRDSLSYEQYF.